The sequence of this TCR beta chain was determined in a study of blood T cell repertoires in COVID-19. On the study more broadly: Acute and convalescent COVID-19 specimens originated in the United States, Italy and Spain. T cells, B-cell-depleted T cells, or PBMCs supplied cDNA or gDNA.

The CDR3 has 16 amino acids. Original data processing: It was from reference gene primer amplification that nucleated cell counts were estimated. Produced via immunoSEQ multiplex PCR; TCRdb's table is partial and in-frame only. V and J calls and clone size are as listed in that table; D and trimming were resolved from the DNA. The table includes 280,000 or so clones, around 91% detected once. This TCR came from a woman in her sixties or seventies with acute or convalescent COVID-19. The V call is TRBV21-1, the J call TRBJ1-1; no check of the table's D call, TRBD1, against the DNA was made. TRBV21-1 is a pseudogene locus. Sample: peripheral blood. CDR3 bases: TGTGCCAGCAGCACGCCGGGCTACTGGGGCAGCACTGAAGCTTTCTTT. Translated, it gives CASSTPGYWGSTEAFF.